This paragraph covers one T cell receptor (beta chain) sequence. The assay was immunoSEQ multiplex PCR, and TCRdb's table has in-frame clones only and misses some. The profile covers roughly 130,000 clones, with 80% to 95% appearing a single time and around 7.9% taken by the ten largest. These data are taken from a study of control samples from healthy donors and cancer patients. V lost 5 bases, J lost 4 bases, and 6 bases stayed unmatched. Germline assignment: CDR1 MNHEY and CDR2 SMNVEV (reference sequence). This CDR3 is built from 17 residues. The sequence was obtained from a man aged 18 to 30 in good health. The specimen was blood. J is TRBJ2-1 and V is TRBV27, with 15 bases matching TRBD2. The CDR3 DNA reads TGTGCCAGCAGTCTCGGGACTAGCGGGGGGACATACAATGAGCAGTTCTTC. The encoded protein is CASSLGTSGGTYNEQFF.